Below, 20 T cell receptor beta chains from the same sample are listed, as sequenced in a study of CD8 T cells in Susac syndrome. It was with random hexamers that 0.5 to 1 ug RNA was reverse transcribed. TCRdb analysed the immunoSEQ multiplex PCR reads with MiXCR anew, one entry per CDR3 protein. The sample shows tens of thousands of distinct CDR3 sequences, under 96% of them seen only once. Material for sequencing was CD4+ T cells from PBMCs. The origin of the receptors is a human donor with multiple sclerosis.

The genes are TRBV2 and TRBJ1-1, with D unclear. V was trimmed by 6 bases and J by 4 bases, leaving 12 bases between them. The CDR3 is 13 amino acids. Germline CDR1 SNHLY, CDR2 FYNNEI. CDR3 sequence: CASRPEKSTEAFF. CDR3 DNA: TGTGCCAGCAGGCCGGAGAAGTCCACTGAAGCTTTCTTT.

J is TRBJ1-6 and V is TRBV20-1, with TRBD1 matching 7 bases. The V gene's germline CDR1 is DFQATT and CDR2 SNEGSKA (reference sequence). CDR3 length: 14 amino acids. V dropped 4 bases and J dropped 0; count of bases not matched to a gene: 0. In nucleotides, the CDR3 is TGCAGTGCTAACAGGGGCTCCTATAATTCACCCCTCCACTTT. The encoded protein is CSANRGSYNSPLHF.

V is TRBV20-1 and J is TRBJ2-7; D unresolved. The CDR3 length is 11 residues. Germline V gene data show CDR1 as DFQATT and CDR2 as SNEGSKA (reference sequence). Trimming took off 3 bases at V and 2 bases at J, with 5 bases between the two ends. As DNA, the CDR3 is TGCAGTGCTAGTATGGCCTACGAGCAGTACTTC. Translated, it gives CSASMAYEQYF.

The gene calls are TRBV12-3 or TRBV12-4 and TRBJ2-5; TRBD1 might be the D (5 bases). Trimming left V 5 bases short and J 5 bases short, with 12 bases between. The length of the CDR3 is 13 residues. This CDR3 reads CASSGHVVETQYF. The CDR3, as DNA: TGTGCCAGCAGTGGACACGTCGTTGAGACCCAGTACTTC.

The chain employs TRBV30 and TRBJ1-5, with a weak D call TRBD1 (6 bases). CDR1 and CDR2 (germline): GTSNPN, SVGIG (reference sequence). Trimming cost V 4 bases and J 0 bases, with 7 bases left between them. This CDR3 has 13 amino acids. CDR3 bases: TGTGCCTGGAAGGGGGGTAGCAATCAGCCCCAGCATTTT. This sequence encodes CAWKGGSNQPQHF.

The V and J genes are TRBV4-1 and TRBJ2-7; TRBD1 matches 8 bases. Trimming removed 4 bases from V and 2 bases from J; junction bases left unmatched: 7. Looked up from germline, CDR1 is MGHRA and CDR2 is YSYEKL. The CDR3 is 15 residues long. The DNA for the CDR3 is TGCGCCAGCAGCCCAGGACAGGGCCGCACCTACGAGCAGTACTTC. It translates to CASSPGQGRTYEQYF.

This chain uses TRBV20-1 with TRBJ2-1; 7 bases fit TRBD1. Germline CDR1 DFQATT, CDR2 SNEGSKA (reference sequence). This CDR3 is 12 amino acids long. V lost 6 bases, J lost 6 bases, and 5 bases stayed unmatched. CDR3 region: CSAEQGPNEQFF. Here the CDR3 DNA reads TGCAGTGCGGAACAGGGGCCCAATGAGCAGTTCTTC.

CDR3 in amino acids: CSAIVPSRYYTDTQYF. The CDR3 DNA sequence: TGCAGTGCTATCGTCCCTAGCCGATATTACACAGATACGCAGTATTTT. The J gene is TRBJ2-3, the V gene TRBV20-1, with D possibly being TRBD2 (5 bases). Germline CDR1 and CDR2: DFQATT and SNEGSKA (reference sequence). The CDR3 runs 16 residues. V gave up 4 bases and J gave up 2 bases, with 19 bases separating them.

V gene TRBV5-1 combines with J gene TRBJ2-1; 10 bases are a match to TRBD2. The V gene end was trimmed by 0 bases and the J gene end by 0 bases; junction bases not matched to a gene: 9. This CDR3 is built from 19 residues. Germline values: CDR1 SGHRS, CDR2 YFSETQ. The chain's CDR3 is CASSLAASGGASSYNEQFF. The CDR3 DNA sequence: TGCGCCAGCAGCTTGGCGGCTAGCGGGGGCGCAAGCTCCTACAATGAGCAGTTCTTC.

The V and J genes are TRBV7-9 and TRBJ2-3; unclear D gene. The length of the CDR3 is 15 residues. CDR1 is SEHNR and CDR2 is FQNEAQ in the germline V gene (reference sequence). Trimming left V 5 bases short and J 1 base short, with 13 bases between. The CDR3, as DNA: TGTGCCAGCAGCCCAACCACCCTCGGCACAGATACGCAGTATTTT. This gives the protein CASSPTTLGTDTQYF.

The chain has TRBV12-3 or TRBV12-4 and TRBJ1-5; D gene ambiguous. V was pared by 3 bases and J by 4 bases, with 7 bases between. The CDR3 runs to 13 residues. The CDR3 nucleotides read TGTGCCAGCAGTTTCGGAGAAAATCAGCCCCAGCATTTT. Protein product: CASSFGENQPQHF.

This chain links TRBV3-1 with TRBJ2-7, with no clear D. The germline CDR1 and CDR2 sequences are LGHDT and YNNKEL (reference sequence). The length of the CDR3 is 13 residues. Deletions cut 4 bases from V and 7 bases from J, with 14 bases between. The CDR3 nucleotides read TGTGCCAGCAGCCCAGATCCCGCCGTTGAGCAGTACTTC. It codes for CASSPDPAVEQYF.

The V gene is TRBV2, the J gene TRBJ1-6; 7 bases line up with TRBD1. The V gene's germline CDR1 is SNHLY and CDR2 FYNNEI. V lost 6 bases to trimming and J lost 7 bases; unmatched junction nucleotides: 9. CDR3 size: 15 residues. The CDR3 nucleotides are TGTGCCAGCAGCAGGCTGGGACAGATCAATTCACCCCTCCACTTT. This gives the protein CASSRLGQINSPLHF.

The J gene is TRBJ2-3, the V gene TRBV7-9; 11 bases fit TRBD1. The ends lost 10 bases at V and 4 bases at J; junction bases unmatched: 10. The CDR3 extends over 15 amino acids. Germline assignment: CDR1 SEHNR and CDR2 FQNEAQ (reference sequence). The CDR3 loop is CATSSRTGGADTQYF. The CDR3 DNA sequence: TGTGCCACCTCCTCCCGGACAGGGGGCGCAGATACGCAGTATTTT.

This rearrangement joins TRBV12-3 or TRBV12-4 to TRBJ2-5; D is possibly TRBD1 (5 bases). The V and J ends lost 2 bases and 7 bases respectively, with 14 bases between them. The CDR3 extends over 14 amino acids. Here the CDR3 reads CASSLPQGFGTQYF. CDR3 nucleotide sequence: TGTGCCAGCAGTTTACCGCAGGGATTCGGGACCCAGTACTTC.

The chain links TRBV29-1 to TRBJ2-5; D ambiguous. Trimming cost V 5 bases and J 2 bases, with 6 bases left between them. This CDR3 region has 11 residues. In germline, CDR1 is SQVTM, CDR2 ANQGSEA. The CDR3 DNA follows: TGCAGCGTTATCGCTCAAGAGACCCAGTACTTC. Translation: CSVIAQETQYF.

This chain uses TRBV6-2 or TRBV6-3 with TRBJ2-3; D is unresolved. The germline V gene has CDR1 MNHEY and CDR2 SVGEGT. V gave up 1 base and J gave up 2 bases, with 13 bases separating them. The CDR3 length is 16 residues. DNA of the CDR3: TGTGCCAGCAGTTACTACGGCGGAAGACCCACAGATACGCAGTATTTT. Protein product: CASSYYGGRPTDTQYF.

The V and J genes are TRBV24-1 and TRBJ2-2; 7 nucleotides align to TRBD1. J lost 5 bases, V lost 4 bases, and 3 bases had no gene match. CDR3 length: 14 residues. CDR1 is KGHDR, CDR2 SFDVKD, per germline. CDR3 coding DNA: TGTGCCACCAGTGACATGGACAGGACCGGGGAGCTGTTTTTT. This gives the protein CATSDMDRTGELFF.

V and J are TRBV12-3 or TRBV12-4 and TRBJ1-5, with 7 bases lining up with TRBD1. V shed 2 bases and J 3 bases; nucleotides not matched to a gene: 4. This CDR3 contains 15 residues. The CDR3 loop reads CASSLRGRNNQPQHF. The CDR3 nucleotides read TGTGCCAGCAGTTTAAGGGGGCGAAACAATCAGCCCCAGCATTTT.

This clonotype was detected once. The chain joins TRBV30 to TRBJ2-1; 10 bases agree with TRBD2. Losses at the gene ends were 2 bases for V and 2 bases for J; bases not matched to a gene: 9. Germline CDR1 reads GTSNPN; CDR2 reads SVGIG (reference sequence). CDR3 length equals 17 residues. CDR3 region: CAWSTSGGASAYNEQFF. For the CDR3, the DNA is TGTGCCTGGAGTACAAGCGGGGGGGCCTCGGCCTACAATGAGCAGTTCTTC. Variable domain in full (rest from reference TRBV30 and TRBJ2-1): SQTIHQWPATLVQPVGSPLSLECTVEGTSNPNLYWYRQAAGRGLQLLFYSVGIGQISSEVPQNLSASRPQDRQFILSSKKLLLSDSGFYLCAWSTSGGASAYNEQFFGPGTRLTVL.